This entry lists 16 T cell receptor beta chains sequenced from one sample in a study of blood T cells in healthy people across ages. Through a sample-barcoded 5' primer and a J-beta primer mix, a second PCR was run for roughly 6 to 12 cycles. TCRdb re-called the 5' RACE reads with MiXCR, one entry per CDR3 protein. The sample consists of about 1.8 million distinct CDR3 sequences, 49% of them appearing once. The specimen was blood. The receptor source for this set is a woman between 35 and 50 years old in good health.

The genes are TRBV15 and TRBJ1-1, with D unclear. V was shortened by 7 bases and J by 1 base, with 19 bases between the two germline ends. The CDR3 is made up of 16 amino acids. Germline V lookup: CDR1 LNHNV, CDR2 YYDKDF (reference sequence). Written as DNA, the CDR3 is TGTGCCACCATTTCTGACCTCCGGGTCTCGAACACTGAAGCTTTCTTT. Its translation is CATISDLRVSNTEAFF.

This chain uses TRBV4-3 with TRBJ1-5; D unresolved. This CDR3 spans 17 amino acids. Germline-derived CDR1 and CDR2 are LGHNA and YSLEER. V shed 0 bases and J shed 5 bases, with 17 bases lying between them. Written as DNA, the CDR3 is TGCGCCAGCAGCCAAGATTGGAGGCAGTCGTACCATCAGCCCCAGCATTTT. Protein product: CASSQDWRQSYHQPQHF.

This chain uses TRBV6-5 with TRBJ1-2; TRBD1 is a possible D gene (5 bases). Germline V gene lookup returns CDR1 MNHEY and CDR2 SVGAGI. The germline V and J ends were trimmed by 5 bases and 8 bases, with 21 bases remaining between them. This CDR3 has 15 amino acids. The CDR3 is CASSPTGTKPWGYTF. The DNA of the CDR3 is TGTGCCAGCAGTCCTACCGGGACTAAGCCGTGGGGCTACACCTTC.

This clonotype was seen more than once but under ten times. J is TRBJ1-1 and V is TRBV29-1; tentatively, D is TRBD1 (5 bases). Looked up from germline, CDR1 is SQVTM and CDR2 is ANQGSEA. Trimming left V 3 bases short and J 2 bases short, with 10 bases between. This CDR3 region has 13 residues. The CDR3 reads CSVDRGLNTEAFF. In DNA, the CDR3 is TGCAGCGTTGATCGGGGCCTAAACACTGAAGCTTTCTTT.

This clonotype has just a few counts. Here the CDR3 DNA reads TGCGCCAGCAGCTTGGGCAGCCCGGTCGATGGCTACACCTTC. Translating it yields CASSLGSPVDGYTF. The rearrangement joins TRBV5-1 to TRBJ1-2; unclear D gene. This CDR3 region has 14 residues. Germline V lookup: CDR1 SGHRS, CDR2 YFSETQ. The V gene lost 0 bases and the J gene lost 6 bases, with 12 bases spanning the gap.

The genes are TRBV20-1 and TRBJ2-7; 9 bases align to TRBD1. Per the germline V gene, CDR1 is DFQATT and CDR2 is SNEGSKA (reference sequence). This CDR3 comprises 14 residues. The J segment lost 3 bases and the V segment lost 3 bases, leaving 6 bases of the junction unmatched. The CDR3 region is CSASLNRGLYEQYF. The CDR3 DNA reads as TGCAGTGCTAGCCTTAACAGGGGGCTCTACGAGCAGTACTTC.

The rearrangement uses TRBV27 and TRBJ2-7; 12 bases line up with TRBD2. Germline assignment: CDR1 MNHEY and CDR2 SMNVEV (reference sequence). The J segment lost 12 bases and the V segment lost 5 bases, leaving 11 bases of the junction unmatched. This CDR3 is 14 amino acids long. DNA for the CDR3: TGTGCCAGCAGTGGACTAGCGGGACAAGAGACCCCGTACTTC. Protein sequence: CASSGLAGQETPYF.

The chain is built from TRBV11-2 and TRBJ2-1; D is possibly TRBD2 (5 bases). The V gene lost 5 bases and the J gene lost 3 bases, with 20 bases spanning the gap. The germline V gene has CDR1 SGHAT and CDR2 FQNNGV. This CDR3 has 17 amino acids. The CDR3 loop is CASSRNIRERGYNEQFF. CDR3 sequence (DNA): TGTGCCAGCAGCCGTAACATACGAGAACGGGGCTACAATGAGCAGTTCTTC. The full variable domain, in which reference TRBV11-2 and TRBJ2-1 provide the parts outside the CDR3, is EAGVAQSPRYKIIEKRQSVAFWCNPISGHATLYWYQQILGQGPKLLIQFQNNGVVDDSQLPKDRFSAERLKGVDSTLKIQPAKLEDSAVYLCASSRNIRERGYNEQFFGPGTRLTVL.

This clonotype was detected only once. The chain employs TRBV4-3 and TRBJ2-3, with D perhaps given as TRBD1 or TRBD2 (5 bases each). Germline CDR1 is LGHNA and CDR2 is YSLEER. The germline V and J ends were trimmed by 5 bases and 4 bases, with 13 bases remaining between them. This CDR3 spans 14 amino acids. The CDR3 DNA is TGCGCCAGCAGCGAGACCCGGGGCCCAGATACGCAGTATTTT. Amino acids: CASSETRGPDTQYF.

The chain is built from TRBV24-1 and TRBJ2-1; no clear D gene. The length of the CDR3 is 17 residues. Germline V gene lookup returns CDR1 KGHDR and CDR2 SFDVKD. V was shortened by 2 bases and J by 0 bases, with 13 bases between the two germline ends. CDR3 sequence reads: CATSDSVRERSYNEQFF. The CDR3, as DNA: TGTGCCACCAGTGATTCAGTCCGAGAGCGCTCCTACAATGAGCAGTTCTTC.

V is TRBV12-3 or TRBV12-4 and J is TRBJ2-5, with D possibly being TRBD2 (5 bases). The V end was cut by 7 bases, the J end by 2 bases, with 14 bases between. CDR3 length equals 14 residues. The CDR3 is CASTQRRAQETQYF. The CDR3 region has the DNA TGTGCCAGCACCCAGCGGCGGGCTCAAGAGACCCAGTACTTC.

There are a few counts of this clonotype. J is TRBJ2-7 and V is TRBV20-1; 11 bases align to TRBD1. This CDR3 spans 13 amino acids. Germline CDR1 reads DFQATT; CDR2 reads SNEGSKA (reference sequence). V gave up 6 bases and J gave up 10 bases; unmatched junction bases: 11. The CDR3 protein is CSAIPGQGEAQYF. The CDR3 DNA reads TGCAGTGCAATTCCGGGACAGGGGGAAGCACAGTACTTC.

This sequence joins TRBV24-1 and TRBJ2-1; TRBD1 or TRBD2 may be the D gene (6 bases each). V lost 0 bases and J 8 bases, leaving 16 bases between the germline ends. Germline V CDR1 and CDR2: KGHDR, SFDVKD. The CDR3 has 16 amino acids. CDR3 protein: CATSDLGGGTRHEQFF. DNA of the CDR3: TGTGCCACCAGTGATTTGGGGGGCGGGACGAGGCATGAGCAGTTCTTC.

This chain joins TRBV27 and TRBJ1-6, with a tentative D call TRBD1 (6 bases). Germline lookup yields CDR1 MNHEY and CDR2 SMNVEV (reference sequence). The CDR3 contains 13 residues. V shed 8 bases and J shed 10 bases, with 15 bases lying between them. CDR3 nucleotide sequence: TGTGCCAGCGCCGAATCCAGGGGCTCACCCCTCCACTTT. This gives the protein CASAESRGSPLHF.

The V gene is TRBV27, the J gene TRBJ1-2; 10 bases fit TRBD1. Germline V lookup: CDR1 MNHEY, CDR2 SMNVEV (reference sequence). The ends lost 6 bases at V and 8 bases at J; junction bases unmatched: 6. The CDR3 runs 13 residues. The CDR3 nucleotides are TGTGCCAGCAGGCCGCCGGGACAGGGGGGCTACACCTTC. Translated: CASRPPGQGGYTF.

The rearrangement joins TRBV2 to TRBJ1-6; D perhaps matches TRBD1 (5 bases). The germline V gene has CDR1 SNHLY and CDR2 FYNNEI. The CDR3 extends over 13 amino acids. The V gene lost 2 bases and the J gene lost 13 bases, with 12 bases spanning the gap. The chain's CDR3 is CASSENPAGPLHF. In DNA, the CDR3 is TGTGCCAGCAGTGAAAATCCGGCAGGGCCCCTCCACTTT.